The next 28 T cell receptor beta chains were all read from a single sample in a study of blood T cell repertoires in COVID-19. TCRdb's copy holds only in-frame clones and misses some; the assay was immunoSEQ multiplex PCR. This sample has 25,000 to 30,000 clones; around 83% occur once, and the top ten carry roughly 73%. The sample consisted of peripheral blood. These receptors were taken from a man in his 70s with acute or convalescent COVID-19.

A single count supports this clone. The chain uses TRBV5-8 and TRBJ1-1, with unresolved D. V lost 1 base and J lost 8, with 15 bases in between. From germline, CDR1 is SGHTS and CDR2 YDEGEE. This CDR3 is 14 amino acids long. CDR3 DNA: TGTGCCAGCAGCTTGCTCTACCCCCCTATCGAAGCTTTCTTT. The encoded protein is CASSLLYPPIEAFF.

J is TRBJ2-2 and V is TRBV11-2; TRBD2 agrees at 7 bases. Germline V gene lookup returns CDR1 SGHAT and CDR2 FQNNGV. The CDR3 covers 16 residues. After removal of 2 bases from V and 6 bases from J, the junction contained 9 bases not matched to a gene. CDR3 amino acids: CASSLFRREFPGELFF. CDR3 in DNA: TGTGCCAGCAGCTTATTTCGGCGGGAGTTCCCCGGGGAGCTGTTTTTT.

This chain uses TRBV10-3 with TRBJ1-2; D call uncertain. Germline V gene lookup returns CDR1 ENHRY and CDR2 SYGVKD. The CDR3 has 13 amino acids. V lost 8 bases to trimming and J lost 2 bases, with 12 bases between them. The CDR3 loop is CAIEPGPNYGYTF. The CDR3, as DNA: TGTGCCATCGAACCGGGTCCCAACTATGGCTACACCTTC.

The J gene is TRBJ2-1, the V gene TRBV4-3; 13 positions match TRBD2. The ends lost 4 bases at V and 8 bases at J; junction bases unmatched: 2. The CDR3 consists of 14 residues. The V gene's germline CDR1 is LGHNA and CDR2 YSLEER. Here the CDR3 DNA reads TGCGCCAGCAGCCGACTAGCGGGAGGCTATGAGCAGTTCTTC. This translates into CASSRLAGGYEQFF.

The chain joins TRBV5-4 to TRBJ1-1, with 11 nucleotides matching TRBD1. V shed 3 bases, J shed 4 bases, and the junction held 8 bases outside the gene matches. The length of the CDR3 is 16 residues. Looked up from germline, CDR1 is SGHNT and CDR2 is YYREEE (reference sequence). The CDR3 sequence is CASSWGQGVIGTEAFF. The DNA for the CDR3 is TGTGCCAGCAGCTGGGGACAGGGGGTAATCGGCACTGAAGCTTTCTTT.

V gene TRBV15 combines with J gene TRBJ1-4, with D unresolved. Between the trimmed V and J ends, which lost 1 base and 4 bases, there was a span of 19 bases. CDR3 length: 18 amino acids. CDR1 is LNHNV, CDR2 YYDKDF, per germline (reference sequence). The CDR3 sequence is CATSRGGARSALNEKLFF. The CDR3 DNA reads TGTGCCACCAGCAGAGGAGGTGCGAGAAGCGCCCTTAATGAAAAACTGTTTTTT.

The chain has TRBV3-1 (or the pseudogene TRBV3-2) and TRBJ2-2; D ambiguous. CDR3 length: 15 residues. Trimming cost V 0 bases and J 1 base, with 6 bases left between them. From germline, CDR1 is LGHDT and CDR2 YNNKEL (reference sequence). The CDR3 loop reads CASSQEPGNTGELFF. The CDR3, as DNA: TGTGCCAGCAGCCAAGAACCGGGGAACACCGGGGAGCTGTTTTTT.

The chain combines TRBV5-4 with TRBJ2-7; 9 positions agree with TRBD1. The trim removed 3 bases at V and 8 bases at J, leaving 9 bases unmatched. The CDR3 is 14 amino acids. From germline, CDR1 is SGHNT and CDR2 YYREEE (reference sequence). Here the CDR3 DNA reads TGTGCCAGCAGCTCACCGGGACAGGGTAGCAAGCAGTACTTC. Translation gives CASSSPGQGSKQYF.

V gene TRBV7-9 combines with J gene TRBJ1-1, with D uncertain. V was shortened by 4 bases and J by 3 bases, with 6 bases between the two germline ends. Germline V gives CDR1 SEHNR, CDR2 FQNEAQ (reference sequence). The CDR3 length is 12 residues. CDR3: CASSSSYTEAFF. CDR3 DNA sequence: TGTGCCAGCAGCTCAAGCTACACTGAAGCTTTCTTT. Full variable domain (outside the CDR3, taken from reference TRBV7-9 and TRBJ1-1): DTGVSQNPRHKITKRGQNVTFRCDPISEHNRLYWYRQTLGQGPEFLTYFQNEAQLEKSRLLSDRFSAERPKGSFSTLEIQRTEQGDSAMYLCASSSSYTEAFFGQGTRLTVV.

The V call is TRBV4-3, the J call TRBJ2-1; possible D gene TRBD2, 6 bases. The V end was cut by 0 bases, the J end by 4 bases, with 13 bases between. CDR3 length: 16 residues. The germline CDR1 and CDR2 sequences are LGHNA and YSLEER. For the CDR3, the DNA is TGCGCCAGCAGCCAAGATCTCGGGAGCGGATACAATGAGCAGTTCTTC. Encoded protein: CASSQDLGSGYNEQFF.

V gene TRBV29-1 combines with J gene TRBJ2-7, with TRBD1 matching over 12 bases. The CDR3 contains 13 residues. Per the germline V gene, CDR1 is SQVTM and CDR2 is ANQGSEA. Germline trimming cut 8 bases from V and 6 bases from J; bases unmatched to any gene: 8. CDR3 residues: CSSTGTGGGEQYF. In nucleotides, the CDR3 is TGCAGCTCTACCGGGACAGGGGGCGGCGAGCAGTACTTC.

This chain uses TRBV3-1 (or the pseudogene TRBV3-2) with TRBJ1-2; 7 bases are shared with TRBD1. Trimming at V came to 1 base and at J to 0 bases, leaving 2 bases not matched to a gene. This CDR3 has 15 amino acids. Germline CDR1 reads LGHDT; CDR2 reads YNNKEL (reference sequence). CDR3 nucleotide sequence: TGTGCCAGCAGCCAAGCCGGGACAGCTAACTATGGCTACACCTTC. Its translation: CASSQAGTANYGYTF.

The V call is TRBV2, the J call TRBJ1-6, with D possibly matching TRBD1 (6 bases). The CDR3 runs 14 residues. Per the germline V gene, CDR1 is SNHLY and CDR2 is FYNNEI. V lost 1 base and J lost 6, with 7 bases in between. CDR3 in DNA: TGTGCCAGCAGTGAAGGGACAGCTAATTCACCCCTCCACTTT. Protein: CASSEGTANSPLHF. Complete variable domain (other parts from reference TRBV2 and TRBJ1-6): EPEVTQTPSHQVTQMGQEVILRCVPISNHLYFYWYRQILGQKVEFLVSFYNNEISEKSEIFDDQFSVERPDGSNFTLKIRSTKLEDSAMYFCASSEGTANSPLHFGNGTRLTVT.

The chain joins TRBV27 to TRBJ1-4; D perhaps matches TRBD1 (6 bases). The V and J ends lost 8 bases and 3 bases respectively, with 16 bases between them. The CDR3 loop spans 15 amino acids. The germline V gene encodes CDR1 MNHEY and CDR2 SMNVEV (reference sequence). The DNA of the CDR3 is TGTGCCAGCGGAAAGGGGGGGTTGCCTAATGAAAAACTGTTTTTT. Protein: CASGKGGLPNEKLFF.

The chain joins TRBV18 to TRBJ1-5, with D unresolved. Trimming removed 3 bases from V and 0 bases from J, with 6 bases in between. This CDR3 comprises 14 residues. Germline CDR1 reads KGHSH; CDR2 reads LQKENI. In DNA, the CDR3 is TGTGCCAGCTCACCCACTAATAGCAATCAGCCCCAGCATTTT. Its translation: CASSPTNSNQPQHF.

The chain links TRBV27 to TRBJ2-3; 8 bases line up with TRBD2. V lost 3 bases to trimming and J lost 0 bases; unmatched junction nucleotides: 2. The CDR3 length is 15 residues. Germline loops: CDR1 MNHEY, CDR2 SMNVEV (reference sequence). The CDR3 region is CASSFSGTSTDTQYF. CDR3 nucleotides: TGTGCCAGCAGTTTTAGCGGGACTAGCACAGATACGCAGTATTTT.

This chain links TRBV3-1 (or the pseudogene TRBV3-2) with TRBJ2-4; TRBD1 agrees at 9 bases. Unmatched junction bases numbered 7, after V lost 4 bases and J lost 3 bases. This CDR3 has 16 residues. Germline assignment: CDR1 LGHDT and CDR2 YNNKEL (reference sequence). CDR3: CASSPARGQGKNIQYF. The CDR3 nucleotides read TGTGCCAGCAGCCCTGCGCGGGGACAGGGCAAAAACATTCAGTACTTC.

In this sample, this clone turned up a few times. The chain couples TRBV18 to TRBJ1-2, with 7 bases identical to TRBD1. The germline V gene has CDR1 KGHSH and CDR2 LQKENI. The ends lost 4 bases at V and 2 bases at J; junction bases unmatched: 7. This CDR3 spans 15 amino acids. The chain's CDR3 is CASSQMTGFNYGYTF. The CDR3 coding sequence is TGTGCCAGCTCACAGATGACAGGGTTCAACTATGGCTACACCTTC.

The V call is TRBV6-5, the J call TRBJ1-5, with a weak D call TRBD1 (6 bases). The germline V and J ends were trimmed by 2 bases and 6 bases, with 14 bases remaining between them. Germline CDR1 is MNHEY and CDR2 is SVGAGI. The CDR3 is made up of 15 amino acids. The CDR3 region has the DNA TGTGCCAGCAGTTACCATCCAGGGGTGGTTCAGCCCCAGCATTTT. Protein: CASSYHPGVVQPQHF.

This chain uses TRBV18 with TRBJ1-1; tentatively, D is TRBD1 (6 bases). The CDR3 sequence is 13 residues long. Germline V CDR1 and CDR2: KGHSH, LQKENI. V lost 3 bases to trimming and J lost 5 bases, with 10 bases between them. The chain's CDR3 is CASSPDRGTEAFF. The CDR3 nucleotides are TGTGCCAGCTCACCGGACAGAGGGACTGAAGCTTTCTTT.

The V call is TRBV7-2, the J call TRBJ2-3; 10 bases are shared with TRBD2. The CDR3 is made up of 17 amino acids. The germline gives CDR1 SGHTA, CDR2 FQGNSA. J gave up 4 bases and V 4 bases, and 11 bases lay outside the gene matches. The CDR3 bases are TGTGCCAGCAGCTCCCACCCGCCAGCGGGGGGGGCAGATACGCAGTATTTT. Protein: CASSSHPPAGGADTQYF.

In this sample, this clone turned up a few times. V usage is TRBV15 and J usage is TRBJ2-7; weak D call: TRBD2 (5 bases). The length of the CDR3 is 14 residues. In germline, CDR1 is LNHNV, CDR2 YYDKDF (reference sequence). The V end was cut by 3 bases, the J end by 0 bases, with 9 bases between. In DNA, the CDR3 is TGTGCCACCAGCAGTGCCCGGGACTCCTACGAGCAGTACTTC. Its translation is CATSSARDSYEQYF. The whole variable domain, filled in from reference TRBV15 and TRBJ2-7, reads DAMVIQNPRYQVTQFGKPVTLSCSQTLNHNVMYWYQQKSSQAPKLLFHYYDKDFNNEADTPDNFQSRRPNTSFCFLDIRSPGLGDTAMYLCATSSARDSYEQYFGPGTRLTVT.

The chain employs TRBV18 and TRBJ2-7; 10 positions agree with TRBD2. The length of the CDR3 is 16 residues. After removal of 2 bases from V and 4 bases from J, the junction contained 8 bases not matched to a gene. The germline V gene has CDR1 KGHSH and CDR2 LQKENI. CDR3 bases: TGTGCCAGCTCACCAGGGCTAGCGGGAGTAGAATACGAGCAGTACTTC. Encoded protein: CASSPGLAGVEYEQYF.

The chain combines TRBV5-1 with TRBJ1-4; 8 nucleotides match TRBD1. Germline V CDR1 and CDR2: SGHRS, YFSETQ. This CDR3 comprises 15 residues. Trimming cost V 0 bases and J 10 bases; bases outside gene matches: 8. CDR3 in amino acids: CASSLDGQGRGKLFF. The CDR3 DNA reads TGCGCCAGCAGCTTGGACGGACAGGGCAGGGGAAAACTGTTTTTT. Together with reference TRBV5-1 and TRBJ1-4, the CDR3 gives the full variable domain: KAGVTQTPRYLIKTRGQQVTLSCSPISGHRSVSWYQQTPGQGLQFLFEYFSETQRNKGNFPGRFSGRQFSNSRSEMNVSTLELGDSALYLCASSLDGQGRGKLFFGSGTQLSVL.

This sequence joins TRBV6-5 and TRBJ1-3, with 7 bases fitting TRBD1. J gave up 9 bases and V 7 bases, and 12 bases lay outside the gene matches. CDR1 and CDR2 (germline): MNHEY, SVGAGI. CDR3 size: 14 residues. The CDR3 loop reads CASTPNRGVGTIYF. The CDR3 bases are TGTGCCAGCACACCAAACAGGGGTGTAGGCACCATATATTTT.

The table lists this clone with a count of one. The chain recombines TRBV15 with TRBJ2-1; 11 nucleotides line up with TRBD2. Looked up from germline, CDR1 is LNHNV and CDR2 is YYDKDF (reference sequence). Trimming removed 5 bases from V and 4 bases from J; junction bases left unmatched: 4. The CDR3 covers 15 residues. CDR3 nucleotides: TGTGCCACCAGCTACCTAGCGGGAGGATACAATGAGCAGTTCTTC. This translates into CATSYLAGGYNEQFF.

The V call is TRBV30, the J call TRBJ1-1; perhaps TRBD1 as D (5 bases). CDR3 length equals 14 residues. Germline CDR1 and CDR2: GTSNPN and SVGIG (reference sequence). The ends were cut back, 2 bases at V and 3 bases at J, with 13 bases in the middle. CDR3 amino acids: CAWSPGSMDTEAFF. CDR3 bases: TGTGCCTGGAGTCCAGGGTCCATGGACACTGAAGCTTTCTTT.

This clone was seen more than once but under ten times. The J gene is TRBJ1-1, the V gene TRBV5-4; 8 nucleotides match TRBD1. Germline CDR1 is SGHNT and CDR2 is YYREEE (reference sequence). The J segment lost 1 base and the V segment lost 4 bases, leaving 9 bases of the junction unmatched. This CDR3 has 16 amino acids. CDR3 amino acids: CASSQIQGGWNTEAFF. CDR3 bases: TGTGCCAGCAGCCAAATACAGGGGGGCTGGAACACTGAAGCTTTCTTT.